The 29 T cell receptor beta chains listed next were all sequenced from one sample in a study of CD8 T cells in cerebrospinal fluid in Alzheimer's disease. TCRdb reworked the 10x single-cell sequencing reads into one entry per CDR3 protein, no DNA. Here the sample table reports about 1,000 distinct CDR3 sequences. The sequencing input was cerebrospinal fluid. Every receptor here comes from a human donor in good health.

Considering frequency, this clonotype is large. This chain links TRBV7-9 with TRBJ1-2; TCRdb's D call, TRBD1, is unchecked because there is no DNA. Germline CDR1 reads SEHNR; CDR2 reads FQNEAQ (reference sequence). The CDR3 covers 14 residues. The CDR3: CASSSTGTAHGYTF. The variable domain in full, completed from reference TRBV7-9 and TRBJ1-2, reads DTGVSQNPRHKITKRGQNVTFRCDPISEHNRLYWYRQTLGQGPEFLTYFQNEAQLEKSRLLSDRFSAERPKGSFSTLEIQRTEQGDSAMYLCASSSTGTAHGYTFGSGTRLTVV.

V gene TRBV19 combines with J gene TRBJ2-5; TCRdb calls TRBD1, which cannot be checked without DNA. Germline CDR1 and CDR2: LNHDA and SQIVND (reference sequence). The CDR3 is 16 amino acids. The CDR3 is CASSSQYRGFQETQYF. Complete variable domain (other parts from reference TRBV19 and TRBJ2-5): DGGITQSPKYLFRKEGQNVTLSCEQNLNHDAMYWYRQDPGQGLRLIYYSQIVNDFQKGDIAEGYSVSREKKESFPLTVTSAQKNPTAFYLCASSSQYRGFQETQYFGPGTRLLVL.

The rearrangement uses TRBV11-2 and TRBJ2-1. Germline CDR1 is SGHAT and CDR2 is FQNNGV. The CDR3 is 15 residues long. Here the CDR3 reads CASSLDRAQHNEQFF.

In terms of frequency, this clonotype is medium-sized. The genes are TRBV7-6 and TRBJ2-5. CDR3 length equals 14 residues. Looked up from germline, CDR1 is SGHVS and CDR2 is FNYEAQ. This chain's CDR3 is CASSPTSFQETQYF.

This clonotype is classed as medium-sized (0.01 to 0.1%) by frequency. The rearrangement uses TRBV14 and TRBJ1-1; the TCRdb D gene call, TRBD1, has no DNA to confirm it. The CDR3 covers 16 residues. Germline assignment: CDR1 SGHDN and CDR2 FVKESK. CDR3 sequence: CARPRADILKNTEAFF.

This rearrangement joins TRBV7-2 to TRBJ2-1; with no DNA, the TCRdb D assignment of TRBD1 cannot be verified. The germline V gene encodes CDR1 SGHTA and CDR2 FQGNSA. The CDR3 has 18 amino acids. CDR3 sequence reads: CASSLIGSGTGARAEQFF.

The chain has TRBV11-3 and TRBJ2-1; without DNA, the TCRdb call of TRBD2 cannot be checked. The CDR3 length is 17 residues. The germline CDR1 and CDR2 sequences are SGHNT and YENEEA. Here the CDR3 reads CASSLAGQNYYYNEQFF.

V gene TRBV6-6 combines with J gene TRBJ2-2; there is no DNA to check the TCRdb D call of TRBD1. The CDR3 runs 18 residues. The germline V gene encodes CDR1 MNHNY and CDR2 SVGAGI (reference sequence). The CDR3 loop is CASSYRGQDWGSTGELFF.

By frequency, this clonotype registers medium-sized. The chain has TRBV13 and TRBJ2-2; lacking DNA, the TRBD2 call made by TCRdb goes unchecked. Germline-derived CDR1 and CDR2 are PRHDT and FYEKMQ (reference sequence). The CDR3 length is 15 residues. The CDR3 loop is CASSLRLVGTGELFF.

This clonotype counts as large by frequency. This sequence joins TRBV5-1 and TRBJ2-2. There are 15 residues in the CDR3. Germline V gene lookup returns CDR1 SGHRS and CDR2 YFSETQ. This CDR3 reads CASSLPTANTGELFF.

Considering frequency, this clonotype is medium-sized. The V and J genes are TRBV7-7 and TRBJ2-5; TCRdb's D call of TRBD1 is untestable without DNA. The CDR3 is 15 amino acids. From germline, CDR1 is SSHAT and CDR2 FNYEAQ (reference sequence). The CDR3 sequence is CASSRTGTGKETQYF.

By frequency, this clonotype is medium-sized. This sequence joins TRBV19 and TRBJ1-6; TCRdb indicates TRBD1, and absent DNA this call remains unverified. Germline CDR1 reads LNHDA; CDR2 reads SQIVND (reference sequence). The CDR3 covers 12 residues. The CDR3 loop is CATGALNSPLHF.

Its frequency marks this clonotype as medium-sized. The chain has TRBV4-2 and TRBJ2-3; without DNA, the TCRdb call of TRBD1 cannot be checked. Germline assignment: CDR1 LGHNA and CDR2 YNFKEQ. CDR3 size: 19 residues. This chain's CDR3 is CASSPAAATGNLNTDTQYF.

Judged by frequency, this clonotype is medium-sized (0.01 to 0.1%). The V and J genes are TRBV5-4 and TRBJ2-1; TCRdb proposes TRBD1, but this gene call is untestable without DNA. Germline CDR1 is SGHNT and CDR2 is YYREEE (reference sequence). The CDR3 runs 14 residues. The CDR3 loop is CASSRWGQYNEQFF. The variable domain in full, with the rest retrieved from reference TRBV5-4 and TRBJ2-1, is ETGVTQSPTHLIKTRGQQVTLRCSSQSGHNTVSWYQQALGQGPQFIFQYYREEENGRGNFPPRFSGLQFPNYSSELNVNALELDDSALYLCASSRWGQYNEQFFGPGTRLTVL.

This clonotype is called medium-sized based on its frequency. This CDR3 is CASSSDTYTGELFF. The V call is TRBV6-2 or TRBV6-3, the J call TRBJ2-2. The germline V gene has CDR1 MNHEY and CDR2 SVGEGT. The CDR3 is 14 amino acids.

V usage is TRBV5-4 and J usage is TRBJ2-1; TCRdb's D call of TRBD2 is untestable without DNA. Germline V lookup: CDR1 SGHNT, CDR2 YYREEE (reference sequence). CDR3 length: 16 amino acids. The CDR3 sequence: CASSLVPGPLRGEQFF.

Measured by frequency, this clonotype is medium-sized (0.01 to 0.1%). J is TRBJ2-7 and V is TRBV12-5; TCRdb proposes TRBD1, but this gene call is untestable without DNA. The CDR3 consists of 13 residues. CDR1 and CDR2 from the germline V gene are LGHNT and FRNRAP. CDR3 sequence reads: CASEGAGNYEQYF.

This clonotype ranks as large (0.1 to 1%) in terms of frequency. The chain combines TRBV4-1 with TRBJ2-3; no DNA is available, so the TRBD1 call from TCRdb remains unchecked. The CDR3 contains 15 residues. Germline CDR1 reads MGHRA; CDR2 reads YSYEKL. CDR3 in amino acids: CASSQGVSDRGTQYF.

This clonotype is labeled medium-sized based on frequency. The gene calls are TRBV21-1 and TRBJ2-7; TCRdb outputs TRBD2, but without DNA this stays unchecked. TRBV21-1 is a pseudogene segment. The CDR3 has 17 amino acids. This chain's CDR3 is CASSKRASGEFSYEQYF.

Measured by frequency, this clonotype is medium-sized. The V gene is TRBV27, the J gene TRBJ1-1. The CDR3 contains 14 residues. CDR1 and CDR2 (germline): MNHEY, SMNVEV (reference sequence). The CDR3 loop is CASSLRGWNTEAFF.

According to its frequency, this clonotype is medium-sized. The rearrangement joins TRBV5-1 to TRBJ2-3; checking the TCRdb D call of TRBD1 is not possible without DNA. Germline V gives CDR1 SGHRS, CDR2 YFSETQ. The CDR3 is 13 amino acids. This CDR3 is CASGDRNTDTQYF.

This clonotype is deemed medium-sized (0.01 to 0.1%) by its frequency. This sequence joins TRBV27 and TRBJ2-7; without DNA, the TCRdb call of TRBD1 cannot be checked. Per germline, CDR1 MNHEY and CDR2 SMNVEV (reference sequence). This CDR3 spans 13 amino acids. CDR3 loop: CASKLTGGGEQYF.

This clonotype is identified as medium-sized from frequency. This rearrangement joins TRBV2 to TRBJ1-6; absent DNA, TCRdb's TRBD1 call cannot be checked. Germline CDR1 is SNHLY and CDR2 is FYNNEI. There are 14 residues in the CDR3. CDR3: CASSRTEYNSPLHF.

This clonotype is labeled medium-sized (0.01 to 0.1%) based on frequency. V usage is TRBV7-3 and J usage is TRBJ2-1. The CDR3 has 15 amino acids. CDR1 is SGHTA and CDR2 is FQGTGA in the germline V gene. The CDR3 protein is CASSSSASRYNEQFF.

This chain uses TRBV20-1 with TRBJ2-3; TCRdb selects TRBD1, and the lack of DNA leaves this call unchecked. Germline CDR1 reads DFQATT; CDR2 reads SNEGSKA (reference sequence). The CDR3 runs to 14 residues. CDR3 residues: CSASGGSRTDTQYF.

This clonotype is called medium-sized (0.01 to 0.1%) based on its frequency. This CDR3 is CASSRTDRLNTIYF. The J gene is TRBJ1-3, the V gene TRBV7-8; absent DNA, TCRdb's TRBD1 call cannot be checked. CDR3 length: 14 amino acids. Germline loops: CDR1 SGHVS, CDR2 FQNEAQ.

This chain joins TRBV11-3 and TRBJ2-7; TCRdb returns TRBD2, unconfirmable since there is no DNA. Germline V lookup: CDR1 SGHNT, CDR2 YENEEA. CDR3 length: 14 residues. CDR3: CASSLVTRFGEQYF.

This clonotype is deemed large (0.1 to 1%) by its frequency. The chain links TRBV4-3 to TRBJ2-3; TCRdb indicates TRBD1, and absent DNA this call remains unverified. The CDR3 covers 16 residues. CDR1 and CDR2 (germline): LGHNA, YSLEER. The chain's CDR3 is CASSQDPRGLTDTQYF.

V usage is TRBV19 and J usage is TRBJ1-6; TCRdb names TRBD1, which stays unverified in the absence of DNA. The CDR3 runs 15 residues. Germline CDR1 reads LNHDA; CDR2 reads SQIVND (reference sequence). Here the CDR3 reads CASSDTGGTNSPLHF.